Following are 30 T cell receptor beta chains from one sample sequenced in a study of identical twins. TCRdb fed the 5' RACE reads into MiXCR, producing one record per CDR3 protein. The sample lists about 210,000 distinct CDR3 sequences, about a tenth occurring once. The sample consisted of memory (CD45RO+) T cells sorted from blood. Source of these receptors: a woman between 18 and 29 years old in good health.

There are many counts of this clonotype. The J gene is TRBJ2-3, the V gene TRBV7-9; D is undetermined. V lost 3 bases and J lost 2, with 15 bases in between. There are 16 residues in the CDR3. The V gene's germline CDR1 is SEHNR and CDR2 FQNEAQ (reference sequence). The DNA of the CDR3 is TGTGCCAGCAGCTTTAATTCCCTTGGGTCCACAGATACGCAGTATTTT. It encodes CASSFNSLGSTDTQYF.

This clonotype was counted many times. V gene TRBV7-9 combines with J gene TRBJ1-5; D ambiguous. V lost 1 base and J lost 2, with 9 bases in between. The CDR3 sequence is 15 residues long. Germline V lookup: CDR1 SEHNR, CDR2 FQNEAQ (reference sequence). The CDR3 here is CASSLGSGGNQPQHF. The CDR3 DNA is TGTGCCAGCAGCTTAGGGTCCGGGGGCAATCAGCCCCAGCATTTT.

This clonotype was observed a handful of times. The gene calls are TRBV7-2 and TRBJ2-7, with D perhaps TRBD2 (5 bases). Germline assignment: CDR1 SGHTA and CDR2 FQGNSA. V shed 2 bases and J shed 0 bases, with 11 bases lying between them. The CDR3 loop spans 15 amino acids. In DNA form, the CDR3 reads TGTGCCAGCAGCTTATCTCGGGGTAGCTCCTACGAGCAGTACTTC. It is translated as CASSLSRGSSYEQYF.

This clonotype was counted only a few times. The CDR3 bases are TGCGCCAGCAGGTCGCAGGACCTCACAGATACGCAGTATTTT. This codes for CASRSQDLTDTQYF. V usage is TRBV5-1 and J usage is TRBJ2-3; D is undetermined. Germline values: CDR1 SGHRS, CDR2 YFSETQ. Trimming removed 5 bases at V and 2 bases at J, with 12 bases between. The CDR3 length is 14 residues. The variable domain in full, with the rest retrieved from reference TRBV5-1 and TRBJ2-3, is KAGVTQTPRYLIKTRGQQVTLSCSPISGHRSVSWYQQTPGQGLQFLFEYFSETQRNKGNFPGRFSGRQFSNSRSEMNVSTLELGDSALYLCASRSQDLTDTQYFGPGTRLTVL.

V gene TRBV10-2 combines with J gene TRBJ2-3; D gene uncertain. CDR3 length: 15 amino acids. With 6 bases removed from V and 2 bases from J, the gap between germline ends came to 15 bases. Germline V gene sequence: CDR1 WSHSY, CDR2 SAAADI. Here the CDR3 DNA reads TGCGCCAGCAGCCTCAAGATAGCTCTCACAGATACGCAGTATTTT. Translation: CASSLKIALTDTQYF.

The rearrangement uses TRBV9 and TRBJ2-5, with TRBD2 matching over 7 bases. The V and J ends lost 0 bases and 1 base, in that order; junction bases with no gene match: 6. The germline V gene encodes CDR1 SGDLS and CDR2 YYNGEE. This CDR3 region has 16 residues. As DNA, the CDR3 is TGTGCCAGCAGCGTAGGAGGGACTACCCTCCAAGAGACCCAGTACTTC. Translated, it gives CASSVGGTTLQETQYF.

V usage is TRBV6-2 or TRBV6-3 and J usage is TRBJ2-1; D may correspond to TRBD1 or TRBD2 (5 bases each). The CDR3 spans 14 residues. Germline V gene sequence: CDR1 MNHEY, CDR2 SVGEGT. V dropped 6 bases and J dropped 7 bases, with 16 bases sitting between them. The CDR3 DNA is TGTGCCAGCAGCCGACCCAGTGGGGGAAATGAGCAGTTCTTC. Protein product: CASSRPSGGNEQFF.

This clonotype has only a few counts. CDR3 in amino acids: CASSQGARAEQYF. CDR3 coding DNA: TGTGCCAGCAGCCAAGGGGCCAGGGCCGAGCAGTACTTC. The chain uses TRBV3-1 and TRBJ2-7, with D possibly matching TRBD1 (5 bases). The ends were cut back, 1 base at V and 6 bases at J, with 10 bases in the middle. The germline V gene encodes CDR1 LGHDT and CDR2 YNNKEL (reference sequence). The CDR3 loop spans 13 amino acids.

This clonotype was recorded a few times. V usage is TRBV20-1 and J usage is TRBJ2-7, with a possible D match to TRBD1 (6 bases). CDR1 is DFQATT and CDR2 is SNEGSKA in the germline V gene (reference sequence). With 7 bases removed from V and 0 bases from J, the gap between germline ends came to 13 bases. The CDR3 consists of 13 residues. The CDR3 loop is CSVEGVGSYEQYF. CDR3 DNA: TGCAGTGTCGAGGGGGTGGGCTCCTACGAGCAGTACTTC.

This chain links TRBV4-3 with TRBJ2-7, with 7 bases fitting TRBD2. The CDR3 runs to 13 residues. The V gene's germline CDR1 is LGHNA and CDR2 YSLEER. The V segment lost 4 bases and the J segment 1 base; nucleotides outside the gene matches: 1. In DNA, the CDR3 is TGCGCCAGCAGCCGGGAGGGTTCCTACGAGCAGTACTTC. Translated: CASSREGSYEQYF.

This clonotype has a handful of counts. This chain links TRBV5-4 with TRBJ2-5; D ambiguous. The CDR3 loop spans 13 amino acids. CDR1 and CDR2 from the germline V gene are SGHNT and YYREEE (reference sequence). Between the trimmed V and J ends, which lost 0 bases and 5 bases, there was a span of 8 bases. The DNA of the CDR3 is TGTGCCAGCAGCTTGGTAGACGAGGAGACCCAGTACTTC. As protein: CASSLVDEETQYF.

This clonotype has a handful of counts. The V and J genes are TRBV3-1 and TRBJ1-2, with D unclear. Germline CDR1 is LGHDT and CDR2 is YNNKEL (reference sequence). This CDR3 has 13 amino acids. The V and J ends lost 1 base and 4 bases respectively, with 7 bases between them. In DNA, the CDR3 is TGTGCCAGCAGCCAAGCGCAGACCTATGGCTACACCTTC. Protein product: CASSQAQTYGYTF.

This clonotype appeared a few times. This chain joins TRBV12-3 or TRBV12-4 and TRBJ1-3, with a tentative D call TRBD1 (5 bases). The V and J ends lost 7 bases and 0 bases respectively, with 16 bases between them. This CDR3 comprises 16 residues. For the CDR3, the DNA is TGTGCCAGCAACCTGGGGGGTCCCAGCTCTGGAAACACCATATATTTT. Protein product: CASNLGGPSSGNTIYF.

This clonotype was seen only a few times. V is TRBV11-2 and J is TRBJ2-3; D is uncertain. This CDR3 contains 14 residues. Germline values: CDR1 SGHAT, CDR2 FQNNGV. Trimming stripped 5 bases from V and 8 bases from J, with 17 bases between. CDR3 nucleotides: TGTGCCAGCAGCCGACGGACGGCTCCGGGTACGCAGTATTTT. Translating it yields CASSRRTAPGTQYF.

This clonotype was picked up a small number of times. V and J are TRBV6-2 or TRBV6-3 and TRBJ2-1; TRBD2 matches 7 bases. V trimming: 1 base; J trimming: 9 bases; junction bases outside the gene matches: 6. Germline lookup yields CDR1 MNHEY and CDR2 SVGEGT. The CDR3 spans 14 residues. CDR3 in amino acids: CASSYFTSGGEQFF. DNA of the CDR3: TGTGCCAGCAGTTACTTTACCTCGGGAGGTGAGCAGTTCTTC.

The V and J genes are TRBV14 and TRBJ2-2; D gene ambiguous. V lost 2 bases and J 4 bases, leaving 11 bases between the germline ends. Germline lookup yields CDR1 SGHDN and CDR2 FVKESK. This CDR3 spans 15 amino acids. This CDR3 is CASSQLGWATGELFF. In nucleotides, the CDR3 is TGTGCCAGCAGCCAACTGGGATGGGCCACCGGGGAGCTGTTTTTT.

The CDR3 DNA is TGTGCCAGCAGTTACCCCGGGACTAGCGGGAGAAGAAGGGGCTACGAGCAGTACTTC. The encoded protein is CASSYPGTSGRRRGYEQYF. The genes are TRBV6-2 or TRBV6-3 and TRBJ2-7; TRBD2 aligns across 14 bases. Germline V gene data show CDR1 as MNHEY and CDR2 as SVGEGT. This CDR3 has 19 amino acids. J was trimmed by 3 bases and V by 2 bases; bases with no gene match: 12.

The rearrangement joins TRBV6-1 to TRBJ2-3, with 12 bases matching TRBD2. The CDR3 covers 16 residues. Germline loops: CDR1 MNHNS, CDR2 SASEGT. Trimming at V came to 6 bases and at J to 4 bases, leaving 8 bases not matched to a gene. The CDR3 here is CASSRGLAGGPDTQYF. The CDR3 region has the DNA TGTGCCAGCAGCCGGGGGCTAGCGGGGGGGCCAGATACGCAGTATTTT.

A few counts support this clonotype. The rearrangement uses TRBV9 and TRBJ2-4; 10 nucleotides align to TRBD2. Germline V gene lookup returns CDR1 SGDLS and CDR2 YYNGEE. Trimming cost V 0 bases and J 1 base; bases outside gene matches: 13. The CDR3 totals 20 residues. The DNA for the CDR3 is TGTGCCAGCAGCGTAGACGGACTAGCGGATTCAAGATGGGCCAAAAACATTCAGTACTTC. It is translated as CASSVDGLADSRWAKNIQYF.

This clonotype was counted a few times. This chain connects TRBV7-3 to TRBJ2-1; no reliable D call. This CDR3 contains 14 residues. Germline loops: CDR1 SGHTA, CDR2 FQGTGA. Trimming removed 5 bases at V and 8 bases at J, with 16 bases between. CDR3 in amino acids: CASSADIDHDEQFF. The CDR3 DNA sequence: TGTGCCAGCAGCGCCGATATTGATCACGATGAGCAGTTCTTC.

In its sample, this clonotype was seen a few times. The chain couples TRBV3-1 to TRBJ1-6, with unresolved D. Per germline, CDR1 LGHDT and CDR2 YNNKEL (reference sequence). The CDR3 runs 13 residues. The ends were cut back, 4 bases at V and 7 bases at J, with 8 bases in the middle. The CDR3 nucleotides are TGTGCCAGCAGCCGGGCGCAAAATTCACCCCTCCACTTT. It codes for CASSRAQNSPLHF.

This clonotype has at least ten counts. The chain links TRBV7-9 to TRBJ2-7; D possibly corresponds to TRBD2 (6 bases). The CDR3 is 17 residues long. Germline assignment: CDR1 SEHNR and CDR2 FQNEAQ (reference sequence). Trimming took 4 bases from V and 2 from J, leaving 21 bases between them. CDR3 sequence reads: CASSSSREVNNPYEQYF. The DNA for the CDR3 is TGTGCCAGCAGCTCGAGCAGGGAGGTAAACAATCCCTACGAGCAGTACTTC.

This clonotype was detected a few times. The CDR3 spells CASSDSSPSGRIYNEQFF. The CDR3 DNA reads as TGTGCCAGCAGTGACTCCTCGCCTAGCGGGAGGATCTACAATGAGCAGTTCTTC. The chain joins TRBV25-1 to TRBJ2-1; 11 nucleotides line up with TRBD2. CDR1 is MGHDK, CDR2 SYGVNS, per germline. V lost 3 bases, J lost 3 bases, and 10 bases stayed unmatched. CDR3 length: 18 amino acids.

This clonotype was seen only a few times. The chain combines TRBV20-1 with TRBJ1-1; D is unresolved. This CDR3 comprises 15 residues. Trimming left V 1 base short and J 0 bases short, with 12 bases between. Germline V gene lookup returns CDR1 DFQATT and CDR2 SNEGSKA (reference sequence). This CDR3 is CSARAAKDMNTEAFF. The CDR3 DNA follows: TGCAGTGCTAGAGCGGCCAAGGATATGAACACTGAAGCTTTCTTT.

The chain links TRBV3-1 to TRBJ2-7; 10 positions match TRBD1. With V trimmed by 5 bases and J by 6 bases, 4 bases remained unmatched. CDR3 size: 13 residues. Germline V CDR1 and CDR2: LGHDT, YNNKEL (reference sequence). The CDR3 sequence: CASSGTGESEQYF. CDR3 in DNA: TGTGCCAGCAGCGGGACAGGGGAGTCCGAGCAGTACTTC.

This clonotype has more than one count but fewer than ten. The rearrangement joins TRBV12-3 or TRBV12-4 to TRBJ1-2, with D uncertain. The CDR3 extends over 15 amino acids. V lost 3 bases and J 0 bases, leaving 11 bases between the germline ends. The CDR3 loop reads CASSFFPSSNYGYTF. CDR3 coding DNA: TGTGCCAGCAGTTTTTTCCCGTCCTCTAACTATGGCTACACCTTC.

This clonotype was observed many times. V is TRBV6-5 and J is TRBJ2-2; possible D gene TRBD1, 6 bases. V lost 0 bases to trimming and J lost 0 bases, with 14 bases between them. There are 18 residues in the CDR3. CDR1 MNHEY and CDR2 SVGAGI come from the germline V gene. The CDR3 bases are TGTGCCAGCAGTTACTCACTTCCCGGGACAACGAACACCGGGGAGCTGTTTTTT. It translates to CASSYSLPGTTNTGELFF.

This chain joins TRBV2 and TRBJ2-3, with 7 nucleotides matching TRBD1. Trimming cost V 10 bases and J 0 bases; bases outside gene matches: 10. Germline lookup yields CDR1 SNHLY and CDR2 FYNNEI. The CDR3 loop spans 15 amino acids. The CDR3 reads CATVRPGQSTDTQYF. CDR3 coding DNA: TGTGCCACCGTTCGACCGGGACAGAGCACAGATACGCAGTATTTT.

This clonotype showed up just a few times. J is TRBJ2-7 and V is TRBV21-1; the table gives TRBD2 as D, unverified against the DNA. TRBV21-1 is noted as a pseudogene. The CDR3 spans 20 residues. DNA for the CDR3: TGTGCCAGCAGCCCTAACAGCCCAGCCCCGACTAGCGGGAGGGCCTACGAGCAGTACTTC. It codes for CASSPNSPAPTSGRAYEQYF.

The chain uses TRBV5-6 and TRBJ2-7; D call uncertain. From germline, CDR1 is SGHDT and CDR2 YYEEEE. Trimming removed 3 bases at V and 2 bases at J, with 9 bases between. This CDR3 has 13 residues. CDR3 DNA sequence: TGTGCCAGCAGCTCGGACGCACCCTACGAGCAGTACTTC. Its translation is CASSSDAPYEQYF.